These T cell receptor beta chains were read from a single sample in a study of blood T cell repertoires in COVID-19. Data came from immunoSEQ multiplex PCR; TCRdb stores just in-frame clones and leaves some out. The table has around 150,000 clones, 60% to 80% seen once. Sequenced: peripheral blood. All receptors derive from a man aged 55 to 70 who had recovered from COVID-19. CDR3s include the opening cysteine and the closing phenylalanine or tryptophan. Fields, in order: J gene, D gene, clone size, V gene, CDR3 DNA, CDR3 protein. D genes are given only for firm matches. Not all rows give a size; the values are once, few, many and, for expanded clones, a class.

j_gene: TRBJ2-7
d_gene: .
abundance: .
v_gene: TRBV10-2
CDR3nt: TGCGCCAGCAGTGAGGGTAGGGGCAGGGCCTACGAGCAGTACTTC
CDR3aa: CASSEGRGRAYEQYF

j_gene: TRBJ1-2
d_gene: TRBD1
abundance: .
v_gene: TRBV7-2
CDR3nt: TGTGCCAGCAGTCGTCCGGGACAGAGTATCTATGGCTACACCTTC
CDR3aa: CASSRPGQSIYGYTF

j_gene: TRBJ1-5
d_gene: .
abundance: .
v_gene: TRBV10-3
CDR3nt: TGTGCCATCAGTGAGTCGGGGGGGGATAGGGATCAGCCCCAGCATTTT
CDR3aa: CAISESGGDRDQPQHF

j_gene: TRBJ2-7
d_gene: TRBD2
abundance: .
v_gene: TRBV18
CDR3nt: TGTGCCAGCTCACCGACCGGACTAGCGGCAAGCTCCTACGAGCAGTACTTC
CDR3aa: CASSPTGLAASSYEQYF

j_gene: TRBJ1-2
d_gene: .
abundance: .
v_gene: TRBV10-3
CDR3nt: TGTGCCATCAGTGAGGAGGGGGGGTACGGCTACACCTTC
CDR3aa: CAISEEGGYGYTF

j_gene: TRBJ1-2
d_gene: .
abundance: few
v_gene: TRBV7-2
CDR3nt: TGTGCCAGCAACAGCGTTCAGTCTAGGGGCCTCCCAACTAACTATGGCTACACCTTC
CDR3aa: CASNSVQSRGLPTNYGYTF

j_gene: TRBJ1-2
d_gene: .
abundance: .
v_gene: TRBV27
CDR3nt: TGTGCCAGCAGTTTGACTGCGACAGCTGGATGGGGCTACACCTTC
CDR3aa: CASSLTATAGWGYTF

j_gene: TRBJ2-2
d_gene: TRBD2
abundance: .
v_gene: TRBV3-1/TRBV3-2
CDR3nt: TGTGCCATCGGACTAGCGGGAGCCAGCTTCGGGGAGCTGTTTTTT
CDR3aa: CAIGLAGASFGELFF

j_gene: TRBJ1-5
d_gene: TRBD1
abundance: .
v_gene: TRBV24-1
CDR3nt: TGTGCCACCAGTGATTCCGCAGGGGGGCCCCAGCATTTT
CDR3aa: CATSDSAGGPQHF

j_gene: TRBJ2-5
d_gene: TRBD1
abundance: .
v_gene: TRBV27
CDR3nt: TGTGCCAGCAGCTCGGGACAGGGACCTCAAGAGACCCAGTACTTC
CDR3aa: CASSSGQGPQETQYF

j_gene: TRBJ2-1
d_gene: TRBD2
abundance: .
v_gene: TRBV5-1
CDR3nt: TGCGCCAGCAGCTTGGCGGCTAGCGGGGGCACTGAGCAGTTCTTC
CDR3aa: CASSLAASGGTEQFF

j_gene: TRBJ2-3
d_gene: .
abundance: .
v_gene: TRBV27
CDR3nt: TGTGCCAGCAGTTCCGGACCCGTAGTGGGGGGTGGCACAGATACGCAGTATTTT
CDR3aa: CASSSGPVVGGGTDTQYF

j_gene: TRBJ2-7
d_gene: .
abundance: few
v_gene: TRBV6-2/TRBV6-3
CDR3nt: TGTGCCAGCAGTAAACAATACGAGCAGTACTTC
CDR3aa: CASSKQYEQYF

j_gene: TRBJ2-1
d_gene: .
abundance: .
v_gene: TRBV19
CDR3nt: TGTGCCAGTAGTATGGGCAGGGGCTCCTACAATGAGCAGTTCTTC
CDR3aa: CASSMGRGSYNEQFF

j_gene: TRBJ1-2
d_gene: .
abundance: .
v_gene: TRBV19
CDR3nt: TGTGCCAGTAGTATCCGAGGTCATGGCTACACCTTC
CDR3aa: CASSIRGHGYTF

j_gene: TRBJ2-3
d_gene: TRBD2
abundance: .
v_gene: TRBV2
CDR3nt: TGTGCCAGCAGTGAAGTCGCACTAGCGGGGGGTGAGGATACGCAGTATTTT
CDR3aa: CASSEVALAGGEDTQYF

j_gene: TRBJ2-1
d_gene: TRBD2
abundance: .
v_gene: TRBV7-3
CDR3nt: TGTGCCAGCAGCTTTTATGGAGGAGGGGGGACTAGCGGGAGGCACAATGAGCAGTTCTTC
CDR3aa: CASSFYGGGGTSGRHNEQFF

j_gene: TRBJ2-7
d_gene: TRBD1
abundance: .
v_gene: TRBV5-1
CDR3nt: TGCGCCAGCAGCTTGGCCAGTGGGACAGCACTCTCCTACGAGCAGTACTTC
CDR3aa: CASSLASGTALSYEQYF

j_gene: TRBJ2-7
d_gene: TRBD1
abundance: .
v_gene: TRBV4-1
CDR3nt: TGCGCCAGCAGCCAAGAGGGTGGTACAGGGGAATTTGACGAGCAGTACTTC
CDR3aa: CASSQEGGTGEFDEQYF

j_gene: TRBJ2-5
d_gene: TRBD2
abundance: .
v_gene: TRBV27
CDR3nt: TGTGCCAGCAGTTCAGGACTAGCGGGAAAAGAGACCCAGTACTTC
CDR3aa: CASSSGLAGKETQYF

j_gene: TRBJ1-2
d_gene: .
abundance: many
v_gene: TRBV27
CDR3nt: TGTGCCAGCAGATCTAGACAGACTAACTATGGCTACACCTTC
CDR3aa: CASRSRQTNYGYTF

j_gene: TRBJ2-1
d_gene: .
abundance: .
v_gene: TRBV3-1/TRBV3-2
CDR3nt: TGTGCCAGCAGCCAGACACAGGTCTACAATGAGCAGTTCTTC
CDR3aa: CASSQTQVYNEQFF

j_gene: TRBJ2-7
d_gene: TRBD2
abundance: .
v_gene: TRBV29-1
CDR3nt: TGCAGCGTTGTCACGGGGAGGGGTTCCTACGAGCAGTACTTC
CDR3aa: CSVVTGRGSYEQYF

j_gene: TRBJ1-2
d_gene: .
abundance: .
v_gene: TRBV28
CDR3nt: TGTGCCAGCAGTTTAAACGGACAGTTCAGCTATGGCTACACCTTC
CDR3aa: CASSLNGQFSYGYTF

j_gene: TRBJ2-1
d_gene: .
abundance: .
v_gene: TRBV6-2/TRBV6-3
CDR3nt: TGTGCCAGCAGTTACCCGGCGGGGCTAGCTCCCAATGAGCAGTTCTTC
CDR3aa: CASSYPAGLAPNEQFF

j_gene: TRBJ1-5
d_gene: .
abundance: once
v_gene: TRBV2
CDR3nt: TGTGCCAGCATGCGGCAGACCCACGGTGATCAGCCCCAGCATTTT
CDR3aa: CASMRQTHGDQPQHF

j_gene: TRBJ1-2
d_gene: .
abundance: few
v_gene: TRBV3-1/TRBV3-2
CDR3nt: TGTGCCAGCAGCCCAGGGGACTATGGCTACACCTTC
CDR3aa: CASSPGDYGYTF

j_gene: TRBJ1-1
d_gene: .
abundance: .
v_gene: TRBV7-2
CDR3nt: TGTGCCAGCAGCTTAGTCTGGGGGGGTGCTGAAGCTTTCTTT
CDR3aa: CASSLVWGGAEAFF

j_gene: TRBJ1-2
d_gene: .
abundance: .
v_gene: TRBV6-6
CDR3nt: TGTGCCAGCAGTCTCCCAACACAGGGTCGCTATGGCTACACCTTC
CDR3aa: CASSLPTQGRYGYTF

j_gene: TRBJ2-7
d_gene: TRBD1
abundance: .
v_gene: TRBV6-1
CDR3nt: TGTGCCAGCAGTACGGACAGGGGCTACGAGCAGTACTTC
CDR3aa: CASSTDRGYEQYF

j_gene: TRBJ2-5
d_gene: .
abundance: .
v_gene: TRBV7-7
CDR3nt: TGTGCTAGCAGCTTTGACAGGCAAGAGACCCAGTACTTC
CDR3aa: CASSFDRQETQYF

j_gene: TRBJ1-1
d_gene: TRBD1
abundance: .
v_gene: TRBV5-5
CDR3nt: TGTGCCAGCAGCGTGGACAGGGGGCGCGGGAACACTGAAGCTTTCTTT
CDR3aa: CASSVDRGRGNTEAFF

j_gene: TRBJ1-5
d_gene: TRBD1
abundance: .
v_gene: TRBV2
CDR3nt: TGTGCCAGCACCCCGACAGGGAATCAGCCCCAGCATTTT
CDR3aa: CASTPTGNQPQHF

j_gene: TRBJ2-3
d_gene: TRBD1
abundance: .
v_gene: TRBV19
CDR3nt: TGTGCCAGTAGTCTGCGGACAGGGGGCACAGATACGCAGTATTTT
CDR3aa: CASSLRTGGTDTQYF

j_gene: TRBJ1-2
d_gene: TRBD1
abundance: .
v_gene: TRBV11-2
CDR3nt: TGTGCCAGCAGCTTAGAGGTCCAGGGGGCTGGCTACACCTTC
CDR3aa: CASSLEVQGAGYTF

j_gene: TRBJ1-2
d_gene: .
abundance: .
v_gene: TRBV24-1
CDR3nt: TGTGCCACCAGTGCAAACGCGTATGGCTACACCTTC
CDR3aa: CATSANAYGYTF

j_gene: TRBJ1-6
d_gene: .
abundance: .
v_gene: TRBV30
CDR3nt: TGTGCCTGGAGGACTTCCTATAATTCACCCCTCCACTTT
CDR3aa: CAWRTSYNSPLHF

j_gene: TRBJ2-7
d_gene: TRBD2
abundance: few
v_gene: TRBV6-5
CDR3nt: TGTGCCAGCACCCGGACTAGCGGTAACTACGAGCAGTACTTC
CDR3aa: CASTRTSGNYEQYF

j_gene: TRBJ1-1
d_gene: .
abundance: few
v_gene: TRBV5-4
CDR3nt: TGTGCCAGCAGCCCCACGCGGGAGGGGATGAACACTGAAGCTTTCTTT
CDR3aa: CASSPTREGMNTEAFF

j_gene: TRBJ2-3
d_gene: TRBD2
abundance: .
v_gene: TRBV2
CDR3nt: TGTGCCAGCCTTGGCGGGGGGAGGTCAGATACGCAGTATTTT
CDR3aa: CASLGGGRSDTQYF

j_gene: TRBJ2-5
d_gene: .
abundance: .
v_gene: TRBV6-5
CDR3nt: TGTGCCACCATGGAGGGGCGGGGGCCTCAAGAGACCCAGTACTTC
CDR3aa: CATMEGRGPQETQYF

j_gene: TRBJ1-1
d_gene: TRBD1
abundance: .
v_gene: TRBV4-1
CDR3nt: TGCGCCAGCAGCCAGACAAGGGGGCTGGACACTGAAGCTTTCTTT
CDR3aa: CASSQTRGLDTEAFF

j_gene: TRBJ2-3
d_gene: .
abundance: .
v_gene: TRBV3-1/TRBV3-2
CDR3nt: TGTGCCAGCGCCCCAGCACTAGCCCCCACAGATACGCAGTATTTT
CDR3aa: CASAPALAPTDTQYF

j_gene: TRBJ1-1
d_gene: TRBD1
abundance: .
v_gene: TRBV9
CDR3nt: TGTGCCAGCAGCGTAGCTACAGGGGGCACTGAAGCTTTCTTT
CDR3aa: CASSVATGGTEAFF

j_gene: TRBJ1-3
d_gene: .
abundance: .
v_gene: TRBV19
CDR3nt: TGTGCCAGTAGTATCCTGAGCTCTGGAAACACCATATATTTT
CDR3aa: CASSILSSGNTIYF

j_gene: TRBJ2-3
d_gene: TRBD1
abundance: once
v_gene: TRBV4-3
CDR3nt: TGCGCCAGCAGCCAAGGGAGTGGGACAGGGGCAGGGGATACGCAGTATTTT
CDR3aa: CASSQGSGTGAGDTQYF

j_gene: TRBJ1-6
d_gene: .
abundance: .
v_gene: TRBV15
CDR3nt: TGTGCCACCAGCAGAGATGGGGCGGGGTCACCCCTCCACTTT
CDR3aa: CATSRDGAGSPLHF

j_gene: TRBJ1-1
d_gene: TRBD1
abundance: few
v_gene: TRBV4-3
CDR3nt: TGCGCCAGCAGCAAAGGACAGGGTCTGAACACTGAAGCTTTCTTT
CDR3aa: CASSKGQGLNTEAFF

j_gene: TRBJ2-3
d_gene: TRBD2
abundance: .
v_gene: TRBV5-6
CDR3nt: TGTGCCAGCAGCTTTGGACTAGTCAGCACAGATACGCAGTATTTT
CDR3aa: CASSFGLVSTDTQYF

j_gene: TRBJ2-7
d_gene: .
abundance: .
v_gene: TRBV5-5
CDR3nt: TGTGCCAGCAGCTTGGAGCCGGGATCGAGGGAGCAGTACTTC
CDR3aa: CASSLEPGSREQYF